This entry lists 22 T cell receptor beta chains sequenced from one sample in a study of blood T cell repertoires in COVID-19. Here immunoSEQ multiplex PCR was the method, and the copy in TCRdb shows in-frame clones only, minus some. The repertoire includes roughly 250,000 clones, 70% to 90% of them detected once, and approximately 4% sits in the top ten. The sample comprised PBMCs or T cells enriched from blood (not recorded which). These receptors were collected from a woman aged 30 to 39 who had recovered from COVID-19.

The chain combines TRBV9 with TRBJ1-1; the D is unclear. V lost 0 bases to trimming and J lost 11 bases, with 23 bases between them. The CDR3 loop spans 16 amino acids. Germline V gene lookup returns CDR1 SGDLS and CDR2 YYNGEE. Here the CDR3 DNA reads TGTGCCAGCAGCGTAGCAGAAGGAGGACCCCGTTCGCGGGCTTTCTTT. This sequence encodes CASSVAEGGPRSRAFF.

The chain is built from TRBV24-1 and TRBJ2-1; 12 bases match TRBD2. The CDR3 runs to 15 residues. V gave up 6 bases and J gave up 5 bases; unmatched junction bases: 4. Per germline, CDR1 KGHDR and CDR2 SFDVKD. CDR3 sequence: CATSPGLAGNNEQFF. The CDR3 region has the DNA TGTGCCACCAGTCCGGGACTAGCGGGTAACAATGAGCAGTTCTTC.

The V gene is TRBV11-2, the J gene TRBJ1-2, with D possibly TRBD1 on 5 matching bases. Deletions cut 1 base from V and 10 bases from J, with 16 bases between. The V gene's germline CDR1 is SGHAT and CDR2 FQNNGV. The CDR3 extends over 14 amino acids. CDR3 nucleotide sequence: TGTGCCAGCAGCTTAGTACCGGACGGGGGTGTCTACACCTTC. This encodes CASSLVPDGGVYTF.

The chain links TRBV24-1 to TRBJ1-2; 7 bases align to TRBD1. Germline CDR1 and CDR2: KGHDR and SFDVKD. The CDR3 covers 14 residues. V was clipped by 4 bases and J by 8 bases; unmatched bases: 9. CDR3 nucleotide sequence: TGTGCCACCAGTGAACGCGGACAGGCGGTGGGCTACACCTTC. Translation gives CATSERGQAVGYTF.

This chain uses TRBV24-1 with TRBJ2-3; D is unresolved. Trimming removed 6 bases at V and 0 bases at J, with 6 bases between. Per the germline V gene, CDR1 is KGHDR and CDR2 is SFDVKD. The CDR3 has 13 residues. The CDR3 is CATSYGSTDTQYF. CDR3 nucleotides: TGTGCCACCAGTTATGGCAGCACAGATACGCAGTATTTT.

As DNA, the CDR3 is TGTGCCAGCAGTCATCACGGGGGGGGAGAGACCCAGTACTTC. It yields the protein CASSHHGGGETQYF. The rearrangement links TRBV3-1 (or the pseudogene TRBV3-2) to TRBJ2-5; 8 bases align to TRBD2. The ends lost 6 bases at V and 4 bases at J; junction bases unmatched: 7. Germline-derived CDR1 and CDR2 are LGHDT and YNNKEL (reference sequence). This CDR3 has 14 amino acids.

V and J are TRBV12-3 or TRBV12-4 and TRBJ1-5; a weak D match, TRBD1 (6 bases). CDR3 length equals 13 residues. The V and J ends lost 4 bases and 2 bases respectively, with 6 bases between them. CDR3 sequence: CASSSGGNQPQHF. The CDR3 coding sequence is TGTGCCAGCAGTTCAGGGGGCAATCAGCCCCAGCATTTT.

The chain uses TRBV11-2 and TRBJ1-1; 9 bases fit TRBD1. CDR1 is SGHAT and CDR2 is FQNNGV in the germline V gene. The CDR3 runs to 15 residues. Unmatched junction bases numbered 9, after V lost 4 bases and J lost 6 bases. In DNA, the CDR3 is TGTGCCAGCAGCTCGACAGGGGGAAGAATCGCTGAAGCTTTCTTT. Translation: CASSSTGGRIAEAFF.

CDR3 amino acids: CASSAGTSGSFQETQYF. In DNA, the CDR3 is TGCGCCAGCAGCGCCGGGACTAGCGGGAGTTTCCAAGAGACCCAGTACTTC. V and J are TRBV5-1 and TRBJ2-5; 14 bases map to TRBD2. After removal of 4 bases from V and 1 base from J, the junction contained 6 bases not matched to a gene. The CDR3 covers 17 residues. CDR1 is SGHRS and CDR2 is YFSETQ in the germline V gene.

The gene calls are TRBV19 and TRBJ1-5; TRBD1 aligns across 7 bases. This CDR3 comprises 15 residues. The germline gives CDR1 LNHDA, CDR2 SQIVND (reference sequence). V shed 4 bases and J 0 bases; nucleotides not matched to a gene: 3. CDR3 DNA sequence: TGTGCCAGTAGTAATCAGGGGGGTAGCAATCAGCCCCAGCATTTT. Protein: CASSNQGGSNQPQHF.

The rearrangement uses TRBV11-2 and TRBJ1-4; D uncertain. V lost 4 bases and J 0 bases, leaving 12 bases between the germline ends. Germline CDR1 is SGHAT and CDR2 is FQNNGV. This CDR3 is 16 amino acids long. This CDR3 reads CASSSFSLTTNEKLFF. The CDR3 DNA follows: TGTGCCAGCAGCTCCTTTAGCCTCACAACTAATGAAAAACTGTTTTTT.

This sequence joins TRBV4-1 and TRBJ1-1; 7 bases map to TRBD1. The CDR3 has 15 residues. Trimming cost V 1 base and J 4 bases; bases outside gene matches: 6. Germline values: CDR1 MGHRA, CDR2 YSYEKL. The CDR3 is CASSQGGGRGTEAFF. The CDR3 DNA is TGCGCCAGCAGCCAAGGAGGGGGCAGGGGCACTGAAGCTTTCTTT.

The chain links TRBV19 to TRBJ1-2; no reliable D call. Looked up from germline, CDR1 is LNHDA and CDR2 is SQIVND (reference sequence). This CDR3 region has 12 residues. V gave up 9 bases and J gave up 0 bases, with 8 bases separating them. CDR3 DNA sequence: TGTGCCAGCTTCTTCTCTAACTATGGCTACACCTTC. The encoded protein is CASFFSNYGYTF.

This chain joins TRBV2 and TRBJ2-4, with a weak D call TRBD1 (5 bases). Trimming removed 5 bases from V and 0 bases from J, with 11 bases in between. The CDR3 totals 15 residues. Per germline, CDR1 SNHLY and CDR2 FYNNEI. CDR3 coding DNA: TGTGCCAGCAGTTACAGGAAACTAGCCAAAAACATTCAGTACTTC. It yields the protein CASSYRKLAKNIQYF. Full variable domain (missing parts from reference TRBV2 and TRBJ2-4): EPEVTQTPSHQVTQMGQEVILRCVPISNHLYFYWYRQILGQKVEFLVSFYNNEISEKSEIFDDQFSVERPDGSNFTLKIRSTKLEDSAMYFCASSYRKLAKNIQYFGAGTRLSVL.

The rearrangement links TRBV4-2 to TRBJ1-1, with D uncertain. Germline V gene lookup returns CDR1 LGHNA and CDR2 YNFKEQ. This CDR3 spans 14 amino acids. The V end lost 0 bases, the J end lost 7 bases, and 12 bases lay between the germline ends. The CDR3 here is CASSQDLNSGEAFF. Here the CDR3 DNA reads TGTGCCAGCAGCCAAGATCTCAATAGCGGTGAAGCTTTCTTT.

This clone was seen a handful of times. The V call is TRBV7-2, the J call TRBJ2-1; D is perhaps TRBD2 (7 bases). Germline CDR1 SGHTA, CDR2 FQGNSA. V gave up 1 base and J gave up 6 bases, with 10 bases separating them. CDR3 length: 14 residues. CDR3 sequence: CASSLVGGLNEQFF. The CDR3 nucleotides read TGTGCCAGCAGCTTAGTGGGGGGGCTCAATGAGCAGTTCTTC.

The J gene is TRBJ2-2, the V gene TRBV7-7; the D gene is possibly TRBD2 (6 bases). Germline V gene sequence: CDR1 SSHAT, CDR2 FNYEAQ (reference sequence). CDR3 size: 16 residues. Between the trimmed V and J ends, which lost 0 bases and 6 bases, there was a span of 14 bases. The CDR3 DNA is TGTGCCAGCAGCTTAGCAGGTTTGGGAGGACCCGGGGAGCTGTTTTTT. Amino acid sequence: CASSLAGLGGPGELFF.

The genes are TRBV10-2 and TRBJ1-2; a possible D gene is TRBD1 (6 bases). Trimming left V 10 bases short and J 6 bases short, with 12 bases between. CDR1 and CDR2 from the germline V gene are WSHSY and SAAADI. CDR3 length equals 11 residues. The CDR3 loop reads CATGDIDGYTF. CDR3 nucleotides: TGCGCCACCGGGGACATCGATGGCTACACCTTC.

This clone was observed a single time. V is TRBV5-1 and J is TRBJ1-2; D is perhaps TRBD1 (5 bases). The germline CDR1 and CDR2 sequences are SGHRS and YFSETQ. This CDR3 has 15 residues. V lost 1 base and J lost 5, with 15 bases in between. The CDR3 loop is CASSLQGSSDYGYTF. The CDR3 DNA is TGCGCCAGCAGCTTGCAGGGATCGTCTGATTATGGCTACACCTTC.

This chain's CDR3 is CASALGQGKEKLFF. In DNA, the CDR3 is TGCGCCAGCGCCCTGGGACAGGGAAAAGAAAAACTGTTTTTT. This chain links TRBV5-1 with TRBJ1-4; 9 bases map to TRBD1. Looked up from germline, CDR1 is SGHRS and CDR2 is YFSETQ. The CDR3 has 14 residues. J lost 8 bases, V lost 7 bases, and 9 bases had no gene match.

This clone appeared once. The chain is built from TRBV9 and TRBJ1-1; perhaps TRBD1 as D (5 bases). V was clipped by 0 bases and J by 11 bases, with 17 bases between them. Germline V gene sequence: CDR1 SGDLS, CDR2 YYNGEE. CDR3 length: 14 amino acids. CDR3 in amino acids: CASSVERQFSEAFF. For the CDR3, the DNA is TGTGCCAGCAGCGTAGAGAGACAGTTTAGTGAGGCTTTCTTT.

The chain has TRBV5-6 and TRBJ1-3, with 7 bases matching TRBD1. Looked up from germline, CDR1 is SGHDT and CDR2 is YYEEEE. V trimming: 9 bases; J trimming: 1 base; junction bases outside the gene matches: 4. The CDR3 runs to 13 residues. The CDR3 spells CATGTDSGNTIYF. CDR3 nucleotide sequence: TGTGCCACTGGGACAGATTCTGGAAACACCATATATTTT.